Listed below are T cell receptor beta chains from one sample, sequenced in a study of OX40 agonist ivuxolimab in advanced cancers. Some clones are missing from TCRdb's copy, which holds only in-frame ones; the method was immunoSEQ multiplex PCR. Of 67,000 or so clones listed, about 88% were seen once; the top ten hold about 1%. Sequences were derived from CD4+ or CD8+ T cells sorted from blood, sampled in a trial of the OX40 agonist ivuxolimab. The receptors here all came from an adult with an advanced solid tumor such as melanoma, head and neck, liver or kidney cancer. Both conserved end residues are part of each CDR3. Fields, in order: D gene, CDR3 length, J gene, V gene, clone size, CDR3 DNA, CDR3 protein. D genes are given only for firm matches. Clone size, where shown, is once, few, many, or a class for clones that have expanded.

D: TRBD1; length: 14; J: TRBJ2-7; V: TRBV2; size: -; DNA: TGTGCCAGCAGCCCCCGGACAGGGACCTACGAGCAGTACTTC; CDR3: CASSPRTGTYEQYF
D: TRBD1; length: 16; J: TRBJ1-4; V: TRBV6-7; size: -; DNA: TGTGCCAGCAGTTCCCCAACAGGGGGCTTTCAAGAAAAACTGTTTTTT; CDR3: CASSSPTGGFQEKLFF
D: -; length: 14; J: TRBJ2-1; V: TRBV19; size: -; DNA: TGTGCCAGTAGGGGTAGAGGGGGGAACAATGAGCAGTTCTTC; CDR3: CASRGRGGNNEQFF
D: -; length: 14; J: TRBJ2-1; V: TRBV28; size: -; DNA: TGTGCCAGCAGTTTTATCCGGGTTTACAATGAGCAGTTCTTC; CDR3: CASSFIRVYNEQFF
D: TRBD1; length: 15; J: TRBJ2-7; V: TRBV5-4; size: -; DNA: TGTGCCAGCAGTTCCCCGTTGGACAGGGATTACGAGCAGTACTTC; CDR3: CASSSPLDRDYEQYF
D: -; length: 15; J: TRBJ1-4; V: TRBV7-9; size: -; DNA: TGTGCCAGCAGCTCTCCCGGACTCTCCGGGGAAAAACTGTTTTTT; CDR3: CASSSPGLSGEKLFF
D: -; length: 13; J: TRBJ1-2; V: TRBV30; size: -; DNA: TGTGCACTGGGACACCAGTCTAACTATGGCTACACCTTC; CDR3: CALGHQSNYGYTF
D: -; length: 14; J: TRBJ1-5; V: TRBV2; size: -; DNA: TGTGCCAGCGCAGGGAGGGTGGGAAATCAGCCCCAGCATTTT; CDR3: CASAGRVGNQPQHF
D: TRBD1; length: 15; J: TRBJ2-6; V: TRBV28; size: -; DNA: TGTGCCAGCAGCCTGACAGGGCCCGGGGCCAACGTCCTGACTTTC; CDR3: CASSLTGPGANVLTF
D: -; length: 14; J: TRBJ2-7; V: TRBV7-3; size: -; DNA: TGTGCCAGCAGCCCTGGATCTCCGCCTTACGAGCAGTACTTC; CDR3: CASSPGSPPYEQYF
D: -; length: 15; J: TRBJ2-1; V: TRBV7-9; size: -; DNA: TGTGCCAGCAGCTTTAGGGACCTCTCCTACAATGAGCAGTTCTTC; CDR3: CASSFRDLSYNEQFF
D: -; length: 14; J: TRBJ2-2; V: TRBV11-2; size: -; DNA: TGTGCCAGCAGCTCCCGGGTCCTAACCGGGGAGCTGTTTTTT; CDR3: CASSSRVLTGELFF
D: -; length: 15; J: TRBJ2-7; V: TRBV9; size: -; DNA: TGTGCCAGCAGCCCCCGTGGGGCTACCTCCTACGAGCAGTACTTC; CDR3: CASSPRGATSYEQYF
D: -; length: 15; J: TRBJ2-7; V: TRBV19; size: -; DNA: TGTGCCAGTAGTCCCTCGGACCCATTCTCCTACGAGCAGTACTTC; CDR3: CASSPSDPFSYEQYF
D: -; length: 15; J: TRBJ2-1; V: TRBV2; size: -; DNA: TGTGCCAGCAGTGAATTTCTGGGGCGCTTTAATGAGCAGTTCTTC; CDR3: CASSEFLGRFNEQFF
D: TRBD1; length: 14; J: TRBJ2-5; V: TRBV25-1; size: -; DNA: TGTGCCAGCAGAGGGGACAGGGGATGGGAGACCCAGTACTTC; CDR3: CASRGDRGWETQYF
D: TRBD1; length: 15; J: TRBJ2-1; V: TRBV7-9; size: -; DNA: TGTGCCAGCAGCCCCCCGGGACAGGCCTACAATGAGCAGTTCTTC; CDR3: CASSPPGQAYNEQFF
D: TRBD1; length: 14; J: TRBJ2-1; V: TRBV7-9; size: -; DNA: TGTGCCAGCAGCTTAGAGGGACAGTTCCATGAGCAGTTCTTC; CDR3: CASSLEGQFHEQFF
D: TRBD1; length: 14; J: TRBJ1-1; V: TRBV6-1; size: -; DNA: TGTGCCAGCACCAACAGGGGGCTCGACACTGAAGCTTTCTTT; CDR3: CASTNRGLDTEAFF
D: -; length: 13; J: TRBJ2-5; V: TRBV5-6; size: -; DNA: TGTGCCAGCAGCTTGGGTGTTGAAGAGACCCAGTACTTC; CDR3: CASSLGVEETQYF
D: -; length: 13; J: TRBJ2-7; V: TRBV4-2; size: -; DNA: TGTGCCAGCAGCCAAGGGGACGCCCTTGAGCAGTACTTC; CDR3: CASSQGDALEQYF
D: -; length: 16; J: TRBJ2-1; V: TRBV7-8; size: -; DNA: TGTGCCAGCAGCCCCCGACCCCCGAGGGACGGAAATGAGCAGTTCTTC; CDR3: CASSPRPPRDGNEQFF
D: TRBD1; length: 14; J: TRBJ2-3; V: TRBV10-3; size: -; DNA: TGTGCCATCAAGTCGACAGGGCCGGCAGATACGCAGTATTTT; CDR3: CAIKSTGPADTQYF
D: -; length: 15; J: TRBJ1-5; V: TRBV28; size: -; DNA: TGTGCCAGCAGTTCGGGATCAGGGCAACGTCAGCCCCAGCATTTT; CDR3: CASSSGSGQRQPQHF
D: -; length: 15; J: TRBJ1-1; V: TRBV28; size: once; DNA: TGTGCCAGCAGTTACCCCGACAGGCCGAACACTGAAGCTTTCTTT; CDR3: CASSYPDRPNTEAFF
D: TRBD1; length: 15; J: TRBJ2-1; V: TRBV10-3; size: -; DNA: TGTGCCATCAGTGGGGACAGGGTCCGTAACAATGAGCAGTTCTTC; CDR3: CAISGDRVRNNEQFF
D: TRBD1; length: 14; J: TRBJ2-4; V: TRBV5-1; size: -; DNA: TGCGCCAGCAGCCCAGGGACAGCGCGAAACATTCAGTACTTC; CDR3: CASSPGTARNIQYF
D: TRBD1; length: 13; J: TRBJ1-2; V: TRBV28; size: -; DNA: TGTGCCAGCTTTCCGGGACAGAACTATGGCTACACCTTC; CDR3: CASFPGQNYGYTF
D: TRBD1; length: 14; J: TRBJ1-5; V: TRBV11-2; size: -; DNA: TGTGCCAGCAGCCCGACAGGGTTTAATCAGCCCCAGCATTTT; CDR3: CASSPTGFNQPQHF
D: -; length: 12; J: TRBJ2-5; V: TRBV7-9; size: -; DNA: TGTGCCAGCAGCCTCAGGATGGAGACCCAGTACTTC; CDR3: CASSLRMETQYF
D: -; length: 13; J: TRBJ1-3; V: TRBV25-1; size: -; DNA: TGTGCCAGCCAGGTCCACTCTGGAAACACCATATATTTT; CDR3: CASQVHSGNTIYF
D: -; length: 14; J: TRBJ1-2; V: TRBV7-2; size: -; DNA: TGTGCCAGCAGCTTAGCACAGGAAAACTATGGCTACACCTTC; CDR3: CASSLAQENYGYTF
D: -; length: 19; J: TRBJ2-2; V: TRBV5-3; size: -; DNA: TGTGCCAGAAGTTTTGTGAGTGTAAGGGTGGGGATGAACACCGGGGAGCTGTTTTTT; CDR3: CARSFVSVRVGMNTGELFF
D: -; length: 14; J: TRBJ2-7; V: TRBV6-1; size: -; DNA: TGTGCCAGCGTCTCCGGGTCCGAGGCCTACGAGCAGTACTTC; CDR3: CASVSGSEAYEQYF
D: TRBD1; length: 12; J: TRBJ2-3; V: TRBV9; size: -; DNA: TGTGCCAGCAGCGCGGGACAGGGTGCGCAGTATTTT; CDR3: CASSAGQGAQYF